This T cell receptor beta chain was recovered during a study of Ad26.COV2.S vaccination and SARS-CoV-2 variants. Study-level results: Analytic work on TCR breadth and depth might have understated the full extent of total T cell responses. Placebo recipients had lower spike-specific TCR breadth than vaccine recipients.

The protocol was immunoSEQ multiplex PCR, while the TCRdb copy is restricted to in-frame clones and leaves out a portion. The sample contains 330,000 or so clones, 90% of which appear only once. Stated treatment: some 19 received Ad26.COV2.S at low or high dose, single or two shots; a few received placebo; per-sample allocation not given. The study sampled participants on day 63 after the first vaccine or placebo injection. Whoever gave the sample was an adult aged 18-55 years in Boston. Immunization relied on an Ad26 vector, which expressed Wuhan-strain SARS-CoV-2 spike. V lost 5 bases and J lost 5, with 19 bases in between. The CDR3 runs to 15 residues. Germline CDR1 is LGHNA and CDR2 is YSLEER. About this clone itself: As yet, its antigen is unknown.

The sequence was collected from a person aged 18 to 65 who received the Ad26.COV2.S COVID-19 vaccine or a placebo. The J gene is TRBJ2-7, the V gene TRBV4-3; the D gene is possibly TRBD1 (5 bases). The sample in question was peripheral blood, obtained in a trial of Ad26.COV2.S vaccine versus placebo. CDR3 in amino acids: CASSRGIGFYDEQYF. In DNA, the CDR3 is TGCGCCAGCAGCAGGGGTATAGGGTTTTACGACGAGCAGTACTTC.